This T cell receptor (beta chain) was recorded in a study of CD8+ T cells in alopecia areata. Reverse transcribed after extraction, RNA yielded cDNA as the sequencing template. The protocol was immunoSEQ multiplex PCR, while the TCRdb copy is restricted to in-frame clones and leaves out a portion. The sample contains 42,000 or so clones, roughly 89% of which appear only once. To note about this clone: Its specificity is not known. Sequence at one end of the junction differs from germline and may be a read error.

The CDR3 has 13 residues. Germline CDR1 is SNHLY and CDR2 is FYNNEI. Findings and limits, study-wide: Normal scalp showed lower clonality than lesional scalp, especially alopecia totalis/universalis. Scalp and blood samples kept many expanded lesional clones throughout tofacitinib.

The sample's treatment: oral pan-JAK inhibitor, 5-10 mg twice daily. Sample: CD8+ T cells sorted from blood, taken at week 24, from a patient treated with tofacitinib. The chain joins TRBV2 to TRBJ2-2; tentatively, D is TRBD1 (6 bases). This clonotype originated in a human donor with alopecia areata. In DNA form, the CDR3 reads TGTGCCGGCAGGGACATGAACACCGGGGAGCTGTTTTTT. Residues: CAGRDMNTGELFF. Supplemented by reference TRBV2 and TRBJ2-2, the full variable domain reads EPEVTQTPSHQVTQMGQEVILRCVPISNHLYFYWYRQILGQKVEFLVSFYNNEISEKSEIFDDQFSVERPDGSNFTLKIRSTKLEDSAMYFCAGRDMNTGELFFGEGSRLTVL.